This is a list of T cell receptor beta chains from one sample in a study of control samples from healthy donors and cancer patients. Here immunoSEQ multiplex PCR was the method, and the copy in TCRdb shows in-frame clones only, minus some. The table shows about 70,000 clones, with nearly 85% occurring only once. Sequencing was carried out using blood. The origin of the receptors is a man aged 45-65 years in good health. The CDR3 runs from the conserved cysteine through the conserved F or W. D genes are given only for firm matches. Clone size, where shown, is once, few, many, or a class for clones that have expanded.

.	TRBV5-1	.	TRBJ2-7	TGCGCCAGCAGCCGCACTACTAGTACCTCCTACGAGCAGTACTTC	CASSRTTSTSYEQYF
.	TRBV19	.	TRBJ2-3	TGTGCCAGTAGTATACGGAGGGAGTCAGATACGCAGTATTTT	CASSIRRESDTQYF
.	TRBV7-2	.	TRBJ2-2	TGTGCCAGCAGCTTAGACAGGGCGGCCGGGGAGCTGTTTTTT	CASSLDRAAGELFF
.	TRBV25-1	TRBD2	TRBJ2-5	TGTGCCTCACGGGAGAGACTAGCCCTGGGGATGCAAGAGACCCAGTACTTC	CASRERLALGMQETQYF
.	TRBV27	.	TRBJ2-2	TGTGCCAGCAGCCCCGCGAGGGCCGGGGAGCTGTTTTTT	CASSPARAGELFF
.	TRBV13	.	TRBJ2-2	TGTGCCAGCAGCTTACTGGGGGAGGCCGGGGAGCTGTTTTTT	CASSLLGEAGELFF
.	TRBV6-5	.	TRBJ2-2	TGTGCCAGCCAGGGTTCGAACACCGGGGAGCTGTTTTTT	CASQGSNTGELFF
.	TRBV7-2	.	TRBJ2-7	TGTGCCAGCAGCTTAGGGCCTGCCGACTCCTACGAGCAGTACTTC	CASSLGPADSYEQYF
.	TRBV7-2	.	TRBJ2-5	TGTGCCAGCAGCCTCTTTCGGGGGCTTGGTGGGGAAGAGACCCAGTACTTC	CASSLFRGLGGEETQYF
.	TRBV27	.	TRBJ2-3	TGTGCCAGCAGTTTATATAGGTGGGATACGCAGTATTTT	CASSLYRWDTQYF
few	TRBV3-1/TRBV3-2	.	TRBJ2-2	TGTGCCAAACAAAAGATCGGGGAGCTGTTTTTT	CAKQKIGELFF
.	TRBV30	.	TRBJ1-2	TGTGCCTGGAGTGTATGGGACTATGGCTACACCTTC	CAWSVWDYGYTF
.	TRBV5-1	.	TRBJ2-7	TGCGCCAGCAGCCAGACTAGTTACTACGAGCAGTACTTC	CASSQTSYYEQYF
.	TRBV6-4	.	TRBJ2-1	TGTGCCAGCAGTGGGAAGAGGAATGAGCAGTTCTTC	CASSGKRNEQFF
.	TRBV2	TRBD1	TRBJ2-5	TGTGCCGGGGACAGGGGACAAGAGACCCAGTACTTC	CAGDRGQETQYF
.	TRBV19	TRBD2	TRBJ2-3	TGTGCCAGTAGTAAAGGACTAGCGAGAGCAGATACGCAGTATTTT	CASSKGLARADTQYF
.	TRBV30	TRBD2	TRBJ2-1	TGTGCCTGGAGTAAGGCGGGAGTAGGCAATGAGCAGTTCTTC	CAWSKAGVGNEQFF
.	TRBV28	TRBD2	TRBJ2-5	TGTGCCAGCAGTTTGTCCGGGGGAGGGTTGGAGACCCAGTACTTC	CASSLSGGGLETQYF
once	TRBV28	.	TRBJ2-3	TGTGCCAGCAGGAGAATTCAAATGGACTCAAGCACAGATACGCAGTATTTT	CASRRIQMDSSTDTQYF
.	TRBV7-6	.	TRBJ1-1	TGTGCCAGCAGCTTAGACGCAGGAGCAATGAACACTGAAGCTTTCTTT	CASSLDAGAMNTEAFF
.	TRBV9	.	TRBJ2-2	TGTGCCAGCAGCCCCCGGGACTTTCCGAACACCGGGGAGCTGTTTTTT	CASSPRDFPNTGELFF
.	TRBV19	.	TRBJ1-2	TGTGCCAGTAGTATAGCTTTAACAGGCCAGGGCTACACCTTC	CASSIALTGQGYTF
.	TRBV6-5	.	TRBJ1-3	TGTGCCAGCAGCCCGTACTCTGGAAACACCATATATTTT	CASSPYSGNTIYF
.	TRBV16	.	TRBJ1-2	TGTGCCAGCAGCCAATCGAGGGGACTGGAGGACTATGGCTACACCTTC	CASSQSRGLEDYGYTF
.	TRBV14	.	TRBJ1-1	TGTGCCAGCAGCCAAGATCCAAGGCAGGGCGGGTCTTTCTTT	CASSQDPRQGGSFF
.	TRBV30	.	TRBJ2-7	TGTGCCTGGAGTCCCCGATTTCCAGGGTCCTACGAGCAGTACTTC	CAWSPRFPGSYEQYF
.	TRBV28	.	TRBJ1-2	TGTGCCAGCAGTTCGGGGAACTATGGCTACACCTTC	CASSSGNYGYTF
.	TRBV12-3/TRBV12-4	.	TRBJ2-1	TGTGCCAGCAGTTTAAATGCAGGCGAGCAGTTCTTC	CASSLNAGEQFF
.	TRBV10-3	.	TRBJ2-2	TGTGCCATCAGTGAGTCGAATTGGAACACCGGGGAGCTGTTTTTT	CAISESNWNTGELFF
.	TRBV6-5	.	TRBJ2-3	TGTGCCAGCAGTTACTCTGGCACAGATACGCAGTATTTT	CASSYSGTDTQYF
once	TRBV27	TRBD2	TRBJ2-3	TGTGCCAGCAGTTCGCTAGCGGGGGGGCCCACAGATACGCAGTATTTT	CASSSLAGGPTDTQYF
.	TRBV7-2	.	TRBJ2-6	TGTGCCAGCAGCTTACAAAGCTCTGGGGCCAACGTCCTGACTTTC	CASSLQSSGANVLTF
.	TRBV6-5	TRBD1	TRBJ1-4	TGTGCCAGCAGTTCGGGACAGAAAAATGAAAAACTGTTTTTT	CASSSGQKNEKLFF
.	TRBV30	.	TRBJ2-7	TGTGCCTGGAGTATAGACAGCTCCTACGAGCAGTACTTC	CAWSIDSSYEQYF
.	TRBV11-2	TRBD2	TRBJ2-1	TGTGCCAGCAGCTTAGGACTGACTAGCGGGAGCAATGAGCAGTTCTTC	CASSLGLTSGSNEQFF
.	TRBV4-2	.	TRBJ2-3	TGTGCCAGCAGCCAAGAGCGGACAGTCGCGGCTACGCAGTATTTT	CASSQERTVAATQYF
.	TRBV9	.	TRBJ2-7	TGTGCCAGCAGCGTAGGGATAGGCAATTACGAGCAGTACTTC	CASSVGIGNYEQYF
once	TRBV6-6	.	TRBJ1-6	TGTGCCAGCAGTTACTCGGCAGGGCAAGGATCACCCCTCCACTTT	CASSYSAGQGSPLHF
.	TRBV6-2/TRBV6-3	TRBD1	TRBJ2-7	TGTGCCAGCAGTTACCATACGACAGGGTCGGTGCACGAGCAGTACTTC	CASSYHTTGSVHEQYF
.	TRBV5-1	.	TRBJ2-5	TGCGCCAGCAGCCCCGGCGGTGGGAGCGAGACCCAGTACTTC	CASSPGGGSETQYF
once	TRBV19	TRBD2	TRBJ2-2	TGTGCCAGTAGTCCTGGACTAGCGGGGGGTACCGGGGAGCTGTTTTTT	CASSPGLAGGTGELFF
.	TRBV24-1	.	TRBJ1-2	TGTGCCACCAGTGACCATCGTGGCTACACCTTC	CATSDHRGYTF
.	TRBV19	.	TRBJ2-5	TGTGCCAGTGGCCCCGGGTGGGCGGAAGAGACCCAGTACTTC	CASGPGWAEETQYF
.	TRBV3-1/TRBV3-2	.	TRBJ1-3	TGTGCCAGCAGCCAAGATCCCCGGCGGGGTTCAGGAAACACCATATATTTT	CASSQDPRRGSGNTIYF
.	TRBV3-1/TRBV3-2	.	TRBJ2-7	TGTGCCAGCAGCCAAGAGGGACGCCACTACGAGCAGTACTTC	CASSQEGRHYEQYF
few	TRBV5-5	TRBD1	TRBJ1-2	TGTGCCAGCAGCCGGGACAGGGGTGGTGGCTACACCTTC	CASSRDRGGGYTF